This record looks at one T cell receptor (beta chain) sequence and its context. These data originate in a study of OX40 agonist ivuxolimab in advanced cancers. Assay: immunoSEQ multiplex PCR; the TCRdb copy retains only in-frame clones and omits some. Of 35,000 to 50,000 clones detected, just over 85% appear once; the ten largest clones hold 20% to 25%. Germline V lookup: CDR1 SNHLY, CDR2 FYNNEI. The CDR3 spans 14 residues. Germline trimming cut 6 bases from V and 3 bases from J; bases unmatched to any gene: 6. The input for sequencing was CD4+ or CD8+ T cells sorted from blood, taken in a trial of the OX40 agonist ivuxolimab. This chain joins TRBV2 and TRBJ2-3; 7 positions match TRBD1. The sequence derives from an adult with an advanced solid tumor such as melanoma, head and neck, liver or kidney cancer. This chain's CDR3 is CASRGQKITDTQYF. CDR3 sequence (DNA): TGTGCCAGCAGGGGACAGAAAATTACAGATACGCAGTATTTT.